Each of the 9 T cell receptor beta chains below was sequenced from the same sample in a study of shared clonotypes between healthy human individuals. Profiled with immunoSEQ multiplex PCR; TCRdb holds only in-frame clones, not every one. The sample includes more than 2 million clones, around 95% seen only once; the top ten take about 0.13%. The sample was naive CD4+ T cells sorted from blood. As to subset: CD45RA+ positively selected. The source of these receptors is a man aged 18 to 30 in good health.

The chain uses TRBV27 and TRBJ1-5; D unresolved. Germline CDR1 is MNHEY and CDR2 is SMNVEV (reference sequence). This CDR3 contains 13 residues. V lost 3 bases, J lost 6 bases, and 9 bases lay in between. In DNA form, the CDR3 reads TGTGCCAGCAGTTTGTCACAAGTTCAGCCCCAGCATTTT. Protein sequence: CASSLSQVQPQHF.

Only one count was recorded for this clone. The chain carries TRBV5-1 and TRBJ2-5, with a weak D call TRBD1 (6 bases). CDR1 is SGHRS, CDR2 YFSETQ, per germline. V was pared by 1 base and J by 2 bases, with 15 bases between. This CDR3 comprises 16 residues. The DNA for the CDR3 is TGCGCCAGCAGCTTGTCGGCAGGGACAAAACAAGAGACCCAGTACTTC. Its protein is CASSLSAGTKQETQYF. The variable domain in full, completed from reference TRBV5-1 and TRBJ2-5, reads KAGVTQTPRYLIKTRGQQVTLSCSPISGHRSVSWYQQTPGQGLQFLFEYFSETQRNKGNFPGRFSGRQFSNSRSEMNVSTLELGDSALYLCASSLSAGTKQETQYFGPGTRLLVL.

About this clone: Within the sample, other DNA sequences also encode this same CDR3. This sequence joins TRBV7-2 and TRBJ2-4, with D tentatively TRBD2 (6 bases). The V and J ends lost 5 bases and 0 bases respectively, with 8 bases between them. The CDR3 contains 14 residues. CDR1 is SGHTA and CDR2 is FQGNSA in the germline V gene. CDR3 region: CASSVGLAKNIQYF. CDR3 nucleotides: TGTGCCAGCAGCGTGGGACTAGCCAAAAACATTCAGTACTTC.

V is TRBV30 and J is TRBJ1-4, with D perhaps TRBD1 (6 bases). CDR1 is GTSNPN and CDR2 is SVGIG in the germline V gene (reference sequence). V was pared by 0 bases and J by 4 bases, with 12 bases between. The CDR3 consists of 15 residues. This chain's CDR3 is CAWSVLGAGNEKLFF. The CDR3 DNA reads as TGTGCCTGGAGTGTACTGGGGGCGGGTAATGAAAAACTGTTTTTT.

In regard to this clone: The germline gene is not matched at one end of the junction; a read error may be the cause. This sequence joins TRBV7-7 and TRBJ1-6; 9 nucleotides align to TRBD1. The CDR3 is made up of 16 amino acids. Germline V lookup: CDR1 SSHAT, CDR2 FNYEAQ (reference sequence). The chain's CDR3 is CASSETQGARNSPLHF. CDR3 sequence (DNA): TGTGCTAGCAGCGAGACACAGGGGGCCCGAAATTCACCCCTCCACTTT.

The chain carries TRBV15 and TRBJ2-7; D not resolved. Germline assignment: CDR1 LNHNV and CDR2 YYDKDF (reference sequence). V shed 0 bases and J shed 0 bases, with 6 bases lying between them. The CDR3 is 14 residues long. The CDR3 here is CATSRELTSYEQYF. The CDR3 coding sequence is TGTGCCACCAGCAGAGAACTGACCTCCTACGAGCAGTACTTC.

The chain combines TRBV30 with TRBJ1-5; D gene ambiguous. The V and J ends lost 3 bases and 4 bases respectively, with 10 bases between them. The CDR3 runs to 13 residues. Per germline, CDR1 GTSNPN and CDR2 SVGIG (reference sequence). This CDR3 is CAWRAGYNQPQHF. In DNA form, the CDR3 reads TGTGCCTGGAGGGCGGGGTATAATCAGCCCCAGCATTTT.

The chain carries TRBV10-3 and TRBJ2-3; 11 positions match TRBD2. Germline trimming cut 9 bases from V and 2 bases from J; bases unmatched to any gene: 4. Germline values: CDR1 ENHRY, CDR2 SYGVKD. The CDR3 has 14 residues. The CDR3 coding sequence is TGTGCCATGACTAGCGGGACACTCACAGATACGCAGTATTTT. Translating gives CAMTSGTLTDTQYF.

This chain uses TRBV30 with TRBJ2-2, with a tentative D call TRBD2 (5 bases). CDR1 and CDR2 (germline): GTSNPN, SVGIG (reference sequence). This CDR3 is built from 17 residues. V was clipped by 4 bases and J by 2 bases, with 20 bases between them. CDR3 DNA sequence: TGTGCCTGGAATCCGGGAATGCTTCTCCTAAACACCGGGGAGCTGTTTTTT. It translates to CAWNPGMLLLNTGELFF.